A single TCR beta chain is shown here with its context. These data originate in a study of blood T cell repertoires in COVID-19. Produced via immunoSEQ multiplex PCR; TCRdb's table is partial and in-frame only. The repertoire holds 150,000 or so clones, with approximately 88% as singletons. The germline CDR1 and CDR2 sequences are WSHSY and SAAADI. V was trimmed by 3 bases and J by 3 bases, leaving 18 bases between them. The CDR3 is 16 amino acids. The sequenced sample was peripheral blood. The J gene is TRBJ2-7, the V gene TRBV10-2; TRBD2 is a possible D gene (5 bases). The TCR was taken from a woman aged 55-70 years with acute or convalescent COVID-19. CDR3 loop: CASSDGVGKAVYEQYF. The CDR3 region has the DNA TGCGCCAGCAGTGACGGAGTGGGCAAAGCGGTCTACGAGCAGTACTTC.